These T cell receptor beta chains were read from a single sample in a study of blood T cell repertoires in COVID-19. Here immunoSEQ multiplex PCR was the method, and the copy in TCRdb shows in-frame clones only, minus some. The sample has roughly 350,000 clones; 85% to 90% are singletons. What was sequenced was peripheral blood. Every receptor here comes from a woman aged 45-60 years with COVID-19, enrolled during active disease. Both conserved end residues are part of each CDR3. Fields, in order: D gene, V gene, CDR3 protein. The D gene is left open where the match is weak.

TRBD1,TRBV7-2,CASSLAMRQGSEQYF
TRBD1,TRBV11-3,CASSLSGQGIYEQYF
TRBD2,TRBV29-1,CSVESPISGRADGELFF
TRBD2,TRBV28,CASSIGGLAGASEQFF
TRBD1,TRBV10-1,CARPGTAYVSGANVLTF
NA,TRBV19,CASSIAGEAGEKLFF
NA,TRBV12-3/TRBV12-4,CASSVAESYEQYF
NA,TRBV19,CASTKGDPNQPQHF
NA,TRBV7-9,CASSPTTGRQETQYF
NA,TRBV10-3,CAISVVQGYGYTF
NA,TRBV30,CAWSALGQGRGSGYTF
NA,TRBV11-2,CASSLTPEPNYGYTF
TRBD2,TRBV6-5,CASRLLAGVSEQYF
TRBD2,TRBV2,CASSISGSSYNEQFF
NA,TRBV1,CTSSQRGYF
NA,TRBV19,CASSILGGFSGNTIYF
NA,TRBV10-3,CAIRAGLDRMEAFF
TRBD2,TRBV5-5,CASRPTSGAYNEQFF
TRBD1,TRBV30,CAWIGQGAAGELFF
TRBD1,TRBV5-1,CASSLGWTGERTEAFF
NA,TRBV19,CASSPGRWGVHYYGYTF